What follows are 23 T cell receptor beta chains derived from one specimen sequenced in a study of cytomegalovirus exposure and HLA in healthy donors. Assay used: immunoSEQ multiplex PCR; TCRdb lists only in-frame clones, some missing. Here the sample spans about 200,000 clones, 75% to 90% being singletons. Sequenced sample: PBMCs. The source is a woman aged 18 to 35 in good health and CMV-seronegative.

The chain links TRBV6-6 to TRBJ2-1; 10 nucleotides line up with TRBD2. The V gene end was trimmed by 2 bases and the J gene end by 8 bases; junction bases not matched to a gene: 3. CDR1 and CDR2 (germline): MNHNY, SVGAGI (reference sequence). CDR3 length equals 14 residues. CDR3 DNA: TGTGCCAGCAGTTACGACCTAGCGGGAGATGAGCAGTTCTTC. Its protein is CASSYDLAGDEQFF.

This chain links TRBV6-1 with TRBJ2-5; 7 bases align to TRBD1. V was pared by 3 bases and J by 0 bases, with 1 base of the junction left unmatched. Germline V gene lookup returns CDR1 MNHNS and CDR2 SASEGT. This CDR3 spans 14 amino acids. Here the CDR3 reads CASSETGYQETQYF. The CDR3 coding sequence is TGTGCCAGCAGTGAGACAGGGTACCAAGAGACCCAGTACTTC.

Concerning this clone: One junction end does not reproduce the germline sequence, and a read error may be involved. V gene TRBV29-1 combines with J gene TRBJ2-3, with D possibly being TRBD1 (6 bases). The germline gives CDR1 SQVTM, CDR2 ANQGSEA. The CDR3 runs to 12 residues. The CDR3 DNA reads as TGCAGCGCTACTCTAGACCGGGACACACTGGATTTT. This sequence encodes CSATLDRDTLDF.

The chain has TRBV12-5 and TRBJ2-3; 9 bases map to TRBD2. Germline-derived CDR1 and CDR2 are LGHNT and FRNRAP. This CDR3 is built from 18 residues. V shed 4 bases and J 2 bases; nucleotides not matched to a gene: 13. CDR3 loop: CASGSIARGLAYTDTQYF. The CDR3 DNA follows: TGTGCTAGTGGTTCCATTGCCCGGGGACTAGCCTACACAGATACGCAGTATTTT.

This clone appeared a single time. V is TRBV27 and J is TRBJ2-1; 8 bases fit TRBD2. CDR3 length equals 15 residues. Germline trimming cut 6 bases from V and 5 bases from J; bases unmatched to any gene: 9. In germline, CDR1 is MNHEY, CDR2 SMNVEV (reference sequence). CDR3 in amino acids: CASSSDPGLDNEQFF. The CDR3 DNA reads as TGTGCCAGCAGCTCTGATCCGGGACTAGACAATGAGCAGTTCTTC.

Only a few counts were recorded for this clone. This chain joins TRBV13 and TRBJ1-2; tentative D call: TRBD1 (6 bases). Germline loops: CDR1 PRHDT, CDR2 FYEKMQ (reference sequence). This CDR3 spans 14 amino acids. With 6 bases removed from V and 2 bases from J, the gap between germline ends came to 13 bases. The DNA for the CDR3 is TGTGCCAGCAGGTTTGGTACAGGGAACTATGGCTACACCTTC. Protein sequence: CASRFGTGNYGYTF.

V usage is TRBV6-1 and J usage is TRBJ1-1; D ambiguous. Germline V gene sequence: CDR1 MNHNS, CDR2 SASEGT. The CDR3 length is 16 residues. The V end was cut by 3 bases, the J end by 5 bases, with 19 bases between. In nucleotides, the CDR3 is TGTGCCAGCAGTGATTGGGGAATCTTTTTAGGGACTGAAGCTTTCTTT. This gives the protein CASSDWGIFLGTEAFF.

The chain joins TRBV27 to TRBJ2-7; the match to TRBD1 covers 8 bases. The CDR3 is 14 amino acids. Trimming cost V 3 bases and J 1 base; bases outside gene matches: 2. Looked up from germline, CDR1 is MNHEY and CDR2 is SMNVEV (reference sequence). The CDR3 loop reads CASSFDRGSYEQYF. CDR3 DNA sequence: TGTGCCAGCAGTTTCGACAGGGGATCCTACGAGCAGTACTTC.

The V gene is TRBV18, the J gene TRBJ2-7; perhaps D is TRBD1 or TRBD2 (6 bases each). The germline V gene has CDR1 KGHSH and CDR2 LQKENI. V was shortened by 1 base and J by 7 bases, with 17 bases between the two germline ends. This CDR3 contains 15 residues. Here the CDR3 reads CASSPRGAGFGEQYF. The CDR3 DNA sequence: TGTGCCAGCTCACCACGGGGGGCCGGATTCGGGGAGCAGTACTTC.

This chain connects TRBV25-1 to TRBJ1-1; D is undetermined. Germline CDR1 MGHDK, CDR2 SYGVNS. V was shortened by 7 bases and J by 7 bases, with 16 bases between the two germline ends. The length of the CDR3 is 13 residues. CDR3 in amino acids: CASTPSSANEAFF. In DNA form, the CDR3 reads TGTGCCAGCACCCCCTCGTCGGCAAATGAAGCTTTCTTT.

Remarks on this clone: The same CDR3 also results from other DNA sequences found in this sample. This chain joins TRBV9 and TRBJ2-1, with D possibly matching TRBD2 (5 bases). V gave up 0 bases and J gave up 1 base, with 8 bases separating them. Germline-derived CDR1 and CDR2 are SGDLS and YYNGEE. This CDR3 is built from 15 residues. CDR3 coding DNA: TGTGCCAGCAGCGTAGGGTCGGGGTCCTACAATGAGCAGTTCTTC. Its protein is CASSVGSGSYNEQFF. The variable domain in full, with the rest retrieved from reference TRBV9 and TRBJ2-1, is DSGVTQTPKHLITATGQRVTLRCSPRSGDLSVYWYQQSLDQGLQFLIQYYNGEERAKGNILERFSAQQFPDLHSELNLSSLELGDSALYFCASSVGSGSYNEQFFGPGTRLTVL.

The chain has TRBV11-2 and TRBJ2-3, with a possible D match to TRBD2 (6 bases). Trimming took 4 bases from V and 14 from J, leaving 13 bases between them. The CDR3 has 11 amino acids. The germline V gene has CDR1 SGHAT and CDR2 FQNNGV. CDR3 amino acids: CASSSRLGAYF. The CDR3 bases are TGTGCCAGCAGCTCCAGACTAGGAGCGTATTTT.

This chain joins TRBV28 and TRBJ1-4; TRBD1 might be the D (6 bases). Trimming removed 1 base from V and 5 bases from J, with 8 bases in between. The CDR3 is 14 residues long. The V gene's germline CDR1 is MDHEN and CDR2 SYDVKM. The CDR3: CASSLYRVNEKLFF. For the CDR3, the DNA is TGTGCCAGCAGTTTATACAGGGTAAATGAAAAACTGTTTTTT.

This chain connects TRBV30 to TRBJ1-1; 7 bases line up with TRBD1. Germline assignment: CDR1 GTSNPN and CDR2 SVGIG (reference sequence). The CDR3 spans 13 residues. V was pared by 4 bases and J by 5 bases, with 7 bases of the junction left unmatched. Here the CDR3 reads CAWTQGEGTEAFF. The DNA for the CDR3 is TGTGCCTGGACCCAGGGGGAGGGGACTGAAGCTTTCTTT.

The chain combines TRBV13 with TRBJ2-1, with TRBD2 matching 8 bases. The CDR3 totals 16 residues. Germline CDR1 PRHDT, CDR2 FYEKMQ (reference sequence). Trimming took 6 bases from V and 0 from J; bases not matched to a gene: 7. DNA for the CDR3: TGTGCCAGCAGTACACTAGCGGTTACCTCCTACAATGAGCAGTTCTTC. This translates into CASSTLAVTSYNEQFF.

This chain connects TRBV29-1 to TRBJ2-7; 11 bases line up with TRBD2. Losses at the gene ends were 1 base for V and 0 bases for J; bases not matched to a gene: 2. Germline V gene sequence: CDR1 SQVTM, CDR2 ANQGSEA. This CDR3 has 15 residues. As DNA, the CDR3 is TGCAGCGTTGAAGGACTAGCGGGAAGCTCCTACGAGCAGTACTTC. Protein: CSVEGLAGSSYEQYF.

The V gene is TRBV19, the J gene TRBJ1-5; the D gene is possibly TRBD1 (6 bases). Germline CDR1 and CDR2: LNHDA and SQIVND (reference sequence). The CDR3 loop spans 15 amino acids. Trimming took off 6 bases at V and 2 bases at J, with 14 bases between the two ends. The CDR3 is CASSRQAGGNQPQHF. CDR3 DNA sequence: TGTGCCAGTAGCAGACAGGCGGGCGGCAATCAGCCCCAGCATTTT.

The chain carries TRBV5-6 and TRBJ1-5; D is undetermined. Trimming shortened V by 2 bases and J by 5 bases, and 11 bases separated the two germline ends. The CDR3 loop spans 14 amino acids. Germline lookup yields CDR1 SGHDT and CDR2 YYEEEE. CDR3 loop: CASSFYRADQPQHF. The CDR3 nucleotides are TGTGCCAGCAGCTTCTATCGAGCCGATCAGCCCCAGCATTTT.

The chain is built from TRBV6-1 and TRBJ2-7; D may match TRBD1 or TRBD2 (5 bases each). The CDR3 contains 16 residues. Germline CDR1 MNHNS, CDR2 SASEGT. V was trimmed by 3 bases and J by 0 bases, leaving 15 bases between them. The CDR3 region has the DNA TGTGCCAGCAGTGATAGAGGGACCCAACTCTCCTACGAGCAGTACTTC. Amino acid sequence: CASSDRGTQLSYEQYF.

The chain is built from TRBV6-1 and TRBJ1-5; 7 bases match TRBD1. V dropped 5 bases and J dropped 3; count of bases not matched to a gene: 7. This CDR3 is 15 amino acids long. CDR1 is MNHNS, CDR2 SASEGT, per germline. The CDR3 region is CASSLTGSLNQPQHF. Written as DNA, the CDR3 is TGTGCCAGCAGTTTGACAGGGTCGCTCAATCAGCCCCAGCATTTT.

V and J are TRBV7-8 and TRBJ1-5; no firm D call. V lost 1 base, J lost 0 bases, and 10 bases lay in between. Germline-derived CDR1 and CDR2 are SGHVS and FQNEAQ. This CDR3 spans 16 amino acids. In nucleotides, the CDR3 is TGTGCCAGCAGCTTAGTAGCAAAGTATAGCAATCAGCCCCAGCATTTT. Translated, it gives CASSLVAKYSNQPQHF.

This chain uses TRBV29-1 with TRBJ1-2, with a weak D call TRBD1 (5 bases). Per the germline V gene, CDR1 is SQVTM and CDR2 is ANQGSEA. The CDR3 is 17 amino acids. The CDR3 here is CTASGQAAFGALYGYTF. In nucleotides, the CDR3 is TGCACGGCGTCGGGGCAGGCTGCCTTCGGAGCCCTATATGGCTACACCTTC.

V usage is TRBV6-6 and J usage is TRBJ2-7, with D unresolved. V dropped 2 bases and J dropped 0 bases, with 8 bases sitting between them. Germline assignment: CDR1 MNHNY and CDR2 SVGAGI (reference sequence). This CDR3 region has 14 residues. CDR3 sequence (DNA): TGTGCCAGCAGTTACGGGCGGAGCTCCTACGAGCAGTACTTC. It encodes CASSYGRSSYEQYF.